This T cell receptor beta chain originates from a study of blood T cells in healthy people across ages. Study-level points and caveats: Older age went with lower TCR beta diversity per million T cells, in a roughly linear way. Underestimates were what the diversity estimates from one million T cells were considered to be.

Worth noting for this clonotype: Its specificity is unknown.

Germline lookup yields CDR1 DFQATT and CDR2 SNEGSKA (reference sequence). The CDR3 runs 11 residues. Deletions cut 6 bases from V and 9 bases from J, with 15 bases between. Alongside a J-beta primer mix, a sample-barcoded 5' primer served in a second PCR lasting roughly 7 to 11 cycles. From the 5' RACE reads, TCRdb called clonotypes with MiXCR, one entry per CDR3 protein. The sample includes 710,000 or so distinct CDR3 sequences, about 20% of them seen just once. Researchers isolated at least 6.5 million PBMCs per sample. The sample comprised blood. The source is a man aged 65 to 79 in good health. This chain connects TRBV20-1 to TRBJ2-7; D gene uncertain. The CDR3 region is CSAAVGPGQYF. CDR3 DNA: TGCAGTGCCGCCGTGGGCCCTGGGCAGTACTTC.